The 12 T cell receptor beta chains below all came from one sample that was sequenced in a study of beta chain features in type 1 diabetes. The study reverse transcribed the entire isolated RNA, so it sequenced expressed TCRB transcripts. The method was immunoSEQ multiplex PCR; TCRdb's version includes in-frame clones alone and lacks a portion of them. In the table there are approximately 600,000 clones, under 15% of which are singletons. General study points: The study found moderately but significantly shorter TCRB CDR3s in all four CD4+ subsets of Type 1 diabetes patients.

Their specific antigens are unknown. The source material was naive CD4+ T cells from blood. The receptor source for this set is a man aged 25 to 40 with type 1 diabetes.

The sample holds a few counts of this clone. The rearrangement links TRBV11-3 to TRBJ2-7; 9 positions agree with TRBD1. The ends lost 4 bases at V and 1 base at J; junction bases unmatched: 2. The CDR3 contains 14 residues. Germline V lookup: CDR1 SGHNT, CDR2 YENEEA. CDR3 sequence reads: CASSSGTGSYEQYF. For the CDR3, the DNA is TGTGCCAGCAGCTCCGGGACAGGGTCCTACGAGCAGTACTTC.

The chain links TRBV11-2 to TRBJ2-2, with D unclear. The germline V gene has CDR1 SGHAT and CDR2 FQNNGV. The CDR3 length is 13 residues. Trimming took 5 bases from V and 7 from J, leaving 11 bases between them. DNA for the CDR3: TGTGCCAGCAGCCGTGAGTACAACGGGGAGCTGTTTTTT. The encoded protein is CASSREYNGELFF.

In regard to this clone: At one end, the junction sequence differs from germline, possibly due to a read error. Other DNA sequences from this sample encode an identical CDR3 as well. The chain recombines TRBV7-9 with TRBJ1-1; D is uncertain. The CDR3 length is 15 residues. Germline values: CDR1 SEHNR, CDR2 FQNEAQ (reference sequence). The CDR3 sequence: CASSLRPSMNTEAFF. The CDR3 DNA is TGTGCCAGCAGCTTACGACCCAGCATGAACACTGAAGCCTTCTTT.

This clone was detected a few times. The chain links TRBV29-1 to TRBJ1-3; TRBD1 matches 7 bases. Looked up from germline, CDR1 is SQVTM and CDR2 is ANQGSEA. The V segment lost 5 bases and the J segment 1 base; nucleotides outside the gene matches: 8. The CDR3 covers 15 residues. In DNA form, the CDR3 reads TGCAGCGTTCGGGCCGGGACAGCTTCTGGAAACACCATATATTTT. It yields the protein CSVRAGTASGNTIYF.

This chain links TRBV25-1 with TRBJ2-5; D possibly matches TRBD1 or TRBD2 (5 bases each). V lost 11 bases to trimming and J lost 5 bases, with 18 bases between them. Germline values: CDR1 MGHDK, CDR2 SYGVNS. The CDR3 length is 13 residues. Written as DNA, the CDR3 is TGTGCCGAGGGGCGAGCACGACGGGAGACCCAGTACTTC. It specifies CAEGRARRETQYF.

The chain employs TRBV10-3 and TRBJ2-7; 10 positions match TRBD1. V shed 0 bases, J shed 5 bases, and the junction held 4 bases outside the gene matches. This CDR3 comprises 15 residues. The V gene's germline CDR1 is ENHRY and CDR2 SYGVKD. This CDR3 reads CAISESGTGDDEQYF. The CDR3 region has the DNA TGTGCCATCAGTGAGTCGGGGACAGGGGACGACGAGCAGTACTTC.

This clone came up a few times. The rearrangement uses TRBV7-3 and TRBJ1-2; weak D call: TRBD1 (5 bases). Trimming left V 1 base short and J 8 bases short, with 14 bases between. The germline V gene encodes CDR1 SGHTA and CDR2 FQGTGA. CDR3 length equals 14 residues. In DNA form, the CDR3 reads TGTGCCAGCAGCTTAAATGCAGGGACGGGAGGCTACACCTTC. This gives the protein CASSLNAGTGGYTF.

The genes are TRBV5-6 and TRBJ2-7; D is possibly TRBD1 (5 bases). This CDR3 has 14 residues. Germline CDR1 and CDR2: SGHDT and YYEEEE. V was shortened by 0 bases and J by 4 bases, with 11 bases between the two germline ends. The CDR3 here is CASSLGQPLYEQYF. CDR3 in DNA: TGTGCCAGCAGCTTGGGACAGCCACTTTACGAGCAGTACTTC.

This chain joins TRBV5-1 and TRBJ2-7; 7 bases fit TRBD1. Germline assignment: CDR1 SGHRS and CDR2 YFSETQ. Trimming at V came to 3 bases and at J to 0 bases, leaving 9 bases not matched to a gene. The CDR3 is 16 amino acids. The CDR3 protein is CASSSAGTAISYEQYF. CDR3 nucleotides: TGCGCCAGCAGCTCCGCCGGGACAGCCATCTCCTACGAGCAGTACTTC.

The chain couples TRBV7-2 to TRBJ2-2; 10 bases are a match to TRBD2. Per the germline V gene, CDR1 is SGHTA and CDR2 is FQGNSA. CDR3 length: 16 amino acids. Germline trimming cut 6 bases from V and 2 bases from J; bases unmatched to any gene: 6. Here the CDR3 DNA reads TGTGCCAGCAGTTACGCTAGCGGGGGAAACACCGGGGAGCTGTTTTTT. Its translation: CASSYASGGNTGELFF.

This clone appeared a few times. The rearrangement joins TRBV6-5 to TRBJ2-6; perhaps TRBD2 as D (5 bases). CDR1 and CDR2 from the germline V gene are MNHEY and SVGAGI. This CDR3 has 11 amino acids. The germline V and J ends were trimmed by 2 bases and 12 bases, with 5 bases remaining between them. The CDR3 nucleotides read TGTGCCAGCAGTTACCGGGGCGTCCTGACTTTC. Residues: CASSYRGVLTF.

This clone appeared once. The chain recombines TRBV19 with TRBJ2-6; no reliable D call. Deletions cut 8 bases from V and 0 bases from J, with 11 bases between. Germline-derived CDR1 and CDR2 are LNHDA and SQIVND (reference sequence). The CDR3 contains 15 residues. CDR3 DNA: TGTGCCAGTCGACCTGGGTTCTCTGGGGCCAACGTCCTGACTTTC. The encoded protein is CASRPGFSGANVLTF.